These 28 T cell receptor beta chains were sequenced from one sample in a study of metastatic and nonmetastatic thyroid tumors. TCRdb reprocessed the PCR reads using MiXCR. The sample lists tens of thousands of clones, approximately 24% occurring once. No patient received treatment before thyroid surgery. The sequenced material came from tumor tissue. These receptors were obtained from a female donor with papillary thyroid cancer or a benign thyroid nodule (not recorded which). Some clones in this sample may be carry-over from other donors' samples.

V is TRBV6-1 and J is TRBJ2-1; TRBD2 matches 10 bases. The V gene end was trimmed by 0 bases and the J gene end by 4 bases; junction bases not matched to a gene: 3. This CDR3 has 16 amino acids. Germline lookup yields CDR1 MNHNS and CDR2 SASEGT. CDR3 coding DNA: TGTGCCAGCAGTGAAGCAGCGGGAGGGGGGTACAATGAGCAGTTCTTC. Its protein is CASSEAAGGGYNEQFF.

This clone was seen repeatedly, ten times or more. A much bigger clone sits one base away, suggesting this may be a read error. The same CDR3 can be traced to other DNA sequences in this sample. The chain uses TRBV20-1 and TRBJ2-5; 8 bases line up with TRBD2. Trimming at V came to 0 bases and at J to 4 bases, leaving 16 bases not matched to a gene. Looked up from germline, CDR1 is DFQATT and CDR2 is SNEGSKA (reference sequence). This CDR3 comprises 18 residues. The CDR3 nucleotides are TGCAGTGCTAGAGATCGAACCCGGGGGGGGGCGCGGGGAGAGACCCAGTACTTC. Amino acids: CSARDRTRGGARGETQYF.

The chain has TRBV18 and TRBJ1-3, with TRBD1 matching over 8 bases. Germline loops: CDR1 KGHSH, CDR2 LQKENI. CDR3 size: 14 residues. J was trimmed by 0 bases and V by 8 bases; bases with no gene match: 3. The CDR3 sequence: CASAGQGSGNTIYF. CDR3 bases: TGTGCCAGCGCCGGACAGGGCTCTGGAAACACCATATATTTT.

The V gene is TRBV20-1, the J gene TRBJ2-2; 7 bases match TRBD2. With V trimmed by 6 bases and J by 3 bases, 19 bases remained unmatched. The CDR3 covers 18 residues. Germline-derived CDR1 and CDR2 are DFQATT and SNEGSKA (reference sequence). Here the CDR3 reads CSARGLLRGRNYTGELFF. The CDR3 DNA sequence: TGCAGTGCGCGGGGGTTGCTGCGAGGGAGAAATTACACCGGGGAGCTGTTTTTT.

At least ten counts were recorded for this clone. V usage is TRBV4-1 and J usage is TRBJ2-2, with D tentatively TRBD2 (6 bases). The V end lost 4 bases, the J end lost 5 bases, and 20 bases lay between the germline ends. This CDR3 is built from 17 residues. Germline V gene sequence: CDR1 MGHRA, CDR2 YSYEKL. DNA for the CDR3: TGCGCCAGCAGCCGCCCTATTGAGGGAGGTGGTACCGGGGAGCTGTTTTTT. It translates to CASSRPIEGGGTGELFF.

This clone was seen ten or more times. This CDR3 is CASSQVWGGGADPGELFF. DNA for the CDR3: TGTGCCAGCAGCCAAGTCTGGGGAGGGGGCGCCGATCCCGGGGAGCTGTTTTTT. The chain recombines TRBV3-1 with TRBJ2-2; D may match TRBD1 or TRBD2 (7 bases each). The ends were cut back, 1 base at V and 6 bases at J, with 21 bases in the middle. Germline V lookup: CDR1 LGHDT, CDR2 YNNKEL (reference sequence). This CDR3 spans 18 amino acids.

Ten or more counts support this clone. The J gene is TRBJ2-1, the V gene TRBV27; the D gene could be TRBD1 or TRBD2 (5 bases each). Trimming shortened V by 3 bases and J by 6 bases, and 9 bases separated the two germline ends. This CDR3 contains 13 residues. The germline V gene has CDR1 MNHEY and CDR2 SMNVEV (reference sequence). The CDR3 bases are TGTGCCAGCAGTTTCAGAGGGGTCAATGAGCAGTTCTTC. Protein product: CASSFRGVNEQFF.

This clone was counted a few times. A much more abundant neighbour one base away suggests this may be a read error. The J gene is TRBJ2-7, the V gene TRBV10-1; 9 bases line up with TRBD2. V was pared by 11 bases and J by 6 bases, with 14 bases of the junction left unmatched. Germline CDR1 is WNHNN and CDR2 is SYGVQD (reference sequence). The CDR3 is 14 residues long. CDR3 protein: CALGVGREGCEQYF. For the CDR3, the DNA is TGCGCCTTGGGGGTGGGGCGGGAGGGATGCGAGCAGTACTTC.

In its sample, this clone was seen many times. CDR3 sequence reads: CATSRDLGQGISGANVLTF. Written as DNA, the CDR3 is TGTGCCACCAGCAGAGATTTAGGACAGGGAATATCTGGGGCCAACGTCCTGACTTTC. The V and J genes are TRBV15 and TRBJ2-6; 8 bases fit TRBD1. V lost 0 bases to trimming and J lost 1 base; unmatched junction nucleotides: 8. Germline-derived CDR1 and CDR2 are LNHNV and YYDKDF (reference sequence). The CDR3 length is 19 residues. The full variable domain, in which reference TRBV15 and TRBJ2-6 provide the parts outside the CDR3, is DAMVIQNPRYQVTQFGKPVTLSCSQTLNHNVMYWYQQKSSQAPKLLFHYYDKDFNNEADTPDNFQSRRPNTSFCFLDIRSPGLGDTAMYLCATSRDLGQGISGANVLTFGAGSRLTVL.

The chain couples TRBV6-1 to TRBJ2-7; 9 bases map to TRBD2. V lost 1 base, J lost 2 bases, and 3 bases stayed unmatched. The germline V gene has CDR1 MNHNS and CDR2 SASEGT. The CDR3 is 15 amino acids. The CDR3 bases are TGTGCCAGCAGTGAAGAGGTAGCGGGAGCCTACGAGCAGTACTTC. As protein: CASSEEVAGAYEQYF.

This clone has more than one count but fewer than ten. The rearrangement uses TRBV6-1 and TRBJ2-7; no firm D call. Germline lookup yields CDR1 MNHNS and CDR2 SASEGT. Trimming took off 0 bases at V and 0 bases at J, with 9 bases between the two ends. The length of the CDR3 is 15 residues. Here the CDR3 reads CASSEAETSSYEQYF. The CDR3 region has the DNA TGTGCCAGCAGTGAAGCGGAGACTTCCTCCTACGAGCAGTACTTC.

This clone was counted ten times or more. This CDR3 is CASSESSGQVSYEQYF. The CDR3 DNA is TGTGCCAGCAGTGAATCTAGCGGACAAGTCTCCTACGAGCAGTACTTC. The gene calls are TRBV2 and TRBJ2-7; 7 nucleotides line up with TRBD2. In germline, CDR1 is SNHLY, CDR2 FYNNEI. CDR3 length: 16 residues. J was trimmed by 0 bases and V by 2 bases; bases with no gene match: 7.

The V gene is TRBV5-4, the J gene TRBJ1-2; D perhaps matches TRBD1 (6 bases). The CDR3 runs 14 residues. Trimming stripped 1 base from V and 4 bases from J, with 11 bases between. CDR1 is SGHNT and CDR2 is YYREEE in the germline V gene (reference sequence). The CDR3: CASSLSGGSYGYTF. The CDR3 coding sequence is TGTGCCAGCAGCTTGTCGGGGGGCAGCTATGGCTACACCTTC.

As to this clone: A read error may account for a junction end that differs from germline. The chain is built from TRBV27 and TRBJ2-1, with 8 bases that match TRBD2. The CDR3 contains 17 residues. Germline-derived CDR1 and CDR2 are MNHEY and SMNVEV (reference sequence). The CDR3 DNA reads TGTTCCAGCAGTTTAGGGTTAGCGGGAAGTAGAGGGAATGAGCAGTTCTTC. Residues: CSSSLGLAGSRGNEQFF.

This clone showed up just a few times. V usage is TRBV9 and J usage is TRBJ2-3, with 8 bases identical to TRBD2. Trimming at V came to 0 bases and at J to 0 bases, leaving 3 bases not matched to a gene. The germline V gene encodes CDR1 SGDLS and CDR2 YYNGEE. This CDR3 spans 16 amino acids. CDR3 amino acids: CASSVAGGESTDTQYF. CDR3 nucleotide sequence: TGTGCCAGCAGCGTAGCCGGGGGGGAGAGCACAGATACGCAGTATTTT.

This clone was observed once. The gene calls are TRBV7-2 and TRBJ1-3; D call uncertain. CDR1 is SGHTA, CDR2 FQGNSA, per germline. Deletions cut 8 bases from V and 2 bases from J, with 13 bases between. The length of the CDR3 is 14 residues. The CDR3 sequence is CASGAGRPGNTIYF. CDR3 bases: TGTGCCAGCGGAGCAGGACGACCTGGAAACACCATATATTTT.

In this sample, this clone turned up a few times. The chain couples TRBV19 to TRBJ2-7; tentative D call: TRBD2 (5 bases). The CDR3 spans 14 residues. CDR1 and CDR2 (germline): LNHDA, SQIVND (reference sequence). Trimming cost V 2 bases and J 6 bases, with 14 bases left between them. The CDR3 here is CASSISPGIGEQYF. DNA for the CDR3: TGTGCCAGTAGTATATCTCCGGGAATTGGCGAGCAGTACTTC.

This clone appeared a few times. The junction differs from germline at one of its ends, possibly a read error. V is TRBV15 and J is TRBJ2-6; D gene ambiguous. Germline V gene data show CDR1 as LNHNV and CDR2 as YYDKDF (reference sequence). This CDR3 region has 17 residues. DNA of the CDR3: TGTGCCACCAGCAGAGACGTTACGAGCTCTTGGGCCAACGTCCTTACTTTC. It is translated as CATSRDVTSSWANVLTF.

This clone was seen ten or more times. This chain connects TRBV15 to TRBJ1-1; 12 positions agree with TRBD1. The junction had 12 bases not matched to a gene; V was cut back by 0 bases and J by 4 bases. Germline V gene sequence: CDR1 LNHNV, CDR2 YYDKDF (reference sequence). The CDR3 is 19 amino acids. CDR3 residues: CATSRDLQGQGAGSTEAFF. In nucleotides, the CDR3 is TGTGCCACCAGCAGAGATCTTCAGGGACAGGGGGCTGGAAGCACTGAAGCTTTCTTT.

This chain joins TRBV6-2 or TRBV6-3 and TRBJ1-5; D unresolved. CDR3 length: 12 residues. With 2 bases removed from V and 7 bases from J, the gap between germline ends came to 6 bases. Germline V CDR1 and CDR2: MNHEY, SVGEGT. Written as DNA, the CDR3 is TGTGCCAGCAGTTACGAGGAACAGCCCCAGCATTTT. This gives the protein CASSYEEQPQHF.

A word on this clone: Germline and junction disagree at one end, which may indicate a read error. The V and J genes are TRBV5-1 and TRBJ2-6; D not certain. The CDR3 extends over 15 amino acids. Germline V gives CDR1 SGHRS, CDR2 YFSETQ. The CDR3 spells CASRRHGSGANVLTF. CDR3 nucleotides: TGCGCCAGCAGAAGACATGGCTCTGGTGCCAACGTCCTGACTTTC.

This clone was detected ten times or more. The chain carries TRBV7-8 and TRBJ2-2; 10 bases map to TRBD2. Germline CDR1 reads SGHVS; CDR2 reads FQNEAQ. The CDR3 is 16 residues long. Trimming at V came to 2 bases and at J to 6 bases, leaving 6 bases not matched to a gene. The CDR3 spells CASSLIGAGGSGELFF. For the CDR3, the DNA is TGTGCCAGCAGCTTAATCGGAGCGGGAGGGTCCGGGGAGCTGTTTTTT.

The chain couples TRBV20-1 to TRBJ1-4, with 7 bases that match TRBD1. The CDR3 totals 13 residues. V lost 0 bases, J lost 8 bases, and 3 bases stayed unmatched. Germline loops: CDR1 DFQATT, CDR2 SNEGSKA (reference sequence). The CDR3 protein is CSARDEDREKLFF. CDR3 nucleotide sequence: TGCAGTGCTAGAGATGAGGACAGGGAAAAACTGTTTTTT.

Ten or more counts support this clone. CDR3 amino acids: CASSIFGLAKNIQYF. CDR3 DNA sequence: TGTGCCAGTAGTATCTTCGGACTAGCCAAAAACATTCAGTACTTC. The genes are TRBV19 and TRBJ2-4, with D perhaps matching TRBD2 (5 bases). CDR1 and CDR2 from the germline V gene are LNHDA and SQIVND (reference sequence). Between the trimmed V and J ends, which lost 3 bases and 0 bases, there was a span of 9 bases. The CDR3 is made up of 15 amino acids.

By share, this clone ranks as medium-sized. This rearrangement joins TRBV12-3 or TRBV12-4 to TRBJ1-6; TRBD1 aligns across 7 bases. The CDR3 spans 15 residues. V dropped 4 bases and J dropped 10; count of bases not matched to a gene: 10. Here the CDR3 reads CASSSRGRSDSPLHF. The CDR3 DNA reads TGTGCCAGCAGTTCAAGGGGGCGGTCGGACTCACCCCTCCACTTT.

This clone ranks as medium-sized. The chain recombines TRBV30 with TRBJ2-2, with D possibly TRBD2 on 5 matching bases. The CDR3 loop spans 17 amino acids. V was clipped by 3 bases and J by 3 bases, with 20 bases between them. Germline CDR1 and CDR2: GTSNPN and SVGIG (reference sequence). The CDR3 DNA follows: TGTGCCTGGAGGATCAAAGAAATTGACTACGACACCGGGGAGCTGTTTTTT. The encoded protein is CAWRIKEIDYDTGELFF.

By frequency in the sample, this clone is medium-sized (0.01 to 0.1%). The genes are TRBV18 and TRBJ2-7, with D maybe TRBD1 (6 bases). CDR1 and CDR2 (germline): KGHSH, LQKENI. V lost 5 bases, J lost 3 bases, and 14 bases lay in between. The CDR3 covers 14 residues. This chain's CDR3 is CASSLTGGDYEQYF. CDR3 DNA sequence: TGTGCCAGCTCATTGACAGGCGGAGACTACGAGCAGTACTTC.

This clone is medium-sized within its sample. This chain connects TRBV28 to TRBJ2-7, with 13 positions matching TRBD2. CDR3 length equals 16 residues. Germline CDR1 and CDR2: MDHEN and SYDVKM. V trimming: 5 bases; J trimming: 5 bases; junction bases outside the gene matches: 9. Here the CDR3 DNA reads TGTGCCAGCAGTAGCGGACTAGCGGGAGTGAGCGACGAGCAGTACTTC. As protein: CASSSGLAGVSDEQYF.